Each of the 30 T cell receptor beta chains below was sequenced from the same sample in a study of T-cell memory formation after mild COVID-19. TCRdb passed the 5' RACE reads through MiXCR, listing each CDR3 protein once. The data show 190,000 or so distinct CDR3 sequences, roughly a fifth seen once. The sequencing sample was made of PBMCs or a T cell subset sorted from them (not recorded which). Receptor source: an adult woman who had mild COVID-19 (a few samples of this study predate the infection). Cell type and time point are not known.

Only a few counts were recorded for this clonotype. The genes are TRBV20-1 and TRBJ2-7; D not certain. The V and J ends lost 5 bases and 2 bases respectively, with 13 bases between them. Germline V gives CDR1 DFQATT, CDR2 SNEGSKA (reference sequence). The CDR3 is 13 amino acids. The CDR3 DNA is TGCAGTGCTCGACCAAGGATAACCTACGAGCAGTACTTC. Translating gives CSARPRITYEQYF.

This clonotype has a handful of counts. The chain employs TRBV9 and TRBJ1-5; 9 bases are shared with TRBD1. The CDR3 runs 15 residues. V was clipped by 3 bases and J by 2 bases; unmatched bases: 3. Germline CDR1 and CDR2: SGDLS and YYNGEE. In nucleotides, the CDR3 is TGTGCCAGCAGCGAAAGGACAGGGGGCAATCAGCCCCAGCATTTT. This translates into CASSERTGGNQPQHF.

This chain links TRBV20-1 with TRBJ2-7; no clear D gene. V was cut by 3 bases and J by 1 base, with 7 bases left in between. The CDR3 contains 12 residues. Looked up from germline, CDR1 is DFQATT and CDR2 is SNEGSKA (reference sequence). The CDR3 nucleotides read TGCAGTGCTAGGGCAGGATCCTACGAGCAGTACTTC. Translated: CSARAGSYEQYF.

This clonotype was seen a handful of times. This rearrangement joins TRBV7-9 to TRBJ2-7; no firm D call. The V end was cut by 3 bases, the J end by 0 bases, with 3 bases between. CDR3 length equals 12 residues. Germline lookup yields CDR1 SEHNR and CDR2 FQNEAQ (reference sequence). CDR3 region: CASSLHSYEQYF. Here the CDR3 DNA reads TGTGCCAGCAGCTTGCACTCCTACGAGCAGTACTTC.

The rearrangement uses TRBV19 and TRBJ2-3; D is uncertain. Germline V gene sequence: CDR1 LNHDA, CDR2 SQIVND (reference sequence). The CDR3 covers 12 residues. V lost 4 bases and J lost 6, with 8 bases in between. The CDR3 loop reads CASSTLTDTQYF. CDR3 sequence (DNA): TGTGCCAGTAGTACCCTCACGGATACGCAGTATTTT.

V usage is TRBV12-3 or TRBV12-4 and J usage is TRBJ2-1; TRBD2 might be the D (6 bases). Trimming took 3 bases from V and 9 from J, leaving 15 bases between them. The CDR3 is 14 amino acids. The CDR3 here is CASSLHQEEGEQFF. DNA for the CDR3: TGTGCCAGCAGTTTGCATCAGGAGGAGGGTGAGCAGTTCTTC.

V and J are TRBV20-1 and TRBJ1-4, with D maybe TRBD1 (5 bases). CDR1 is DFQATT and CDR2 is SNEGSKA in the germline V gene (reference sequence). CDR3 length: 13 amino acids. Trimming took off 6 bases at V and 6 bases at J, with 14 bases between the two ends. DNA for the CDR3: TGCAGTGCCATACGGGACCGCGATGAAAAACTGTTTTTT. Translation: CSAIRDRDEKLFF.

This clonotype has just a few counts. This chain joins TRBV27 and TRBJ2-7; 9 bases line up with TRBD2. V trimming: 5 bases; J trimming: 5 bases; junction bases outside the gene matches: 7. CDR3 length equals 14 residues. The germline V gene has CDR1 MNHEY and CDR2 SMNVEV (reference sequence). In DNA, the CDR3 is TGTGCCAGCAGTGAGGCTAGCGGGATGGACGAGCAGTACTTC. Amino acids: CASSEASGMDEQYF.

Sample share makes this clonotype medium-sized. The V call is TRBV7-9, the J call TRBJ2-3; D gene ambiguous. This CDR3 is 14 amino acids long. Germline V gene sequence: CDR1 SEHNR, CDR2 FQNEAQ (reference sequence). V was shortened by 1 base and J by 1 base, with 6 bases between the two germline ends. The CDR3 DNA reads TGTGCCAGCAGCTTAGTGCTGGGCACAGATACGCAGTATTTT. It codes for CASSLVLGTDTQYF.

The chain joins TRBV9 to TRBJ2-5, with 8 bases lining up with TRBD1. J gave up 5 bases and V 4 bases, and 10 bases lay outside the gene matches. CDR1 SGDLS and CDR2 YYNGEE come from the germline V gene. The length of the CDR3 is 15 residues. CDR3 region: CASSPRQGMGETQYF. In nucleotides, the CDR3 is TGTGCCAGCAGCCCTCGACAGGGGATGGGGGAGACCCAGTACTTC.

The chain has TRBV7-3 and TRBJ1-2; D is unresolved. V dropped 1 base and J dropped 8 bases, with 17 bases sitting between them. CDR3 length: 15 amino acids. Germline V gene lookup returns CDR1 SGHTA and CDR2 FQGTGA. The CDR3 is CASSLMGSDDGGYTF. The CDR3 DNA reads as TGTGCCAGCAGCTTAATGGGGTCGGACGATGGGGGCTACACCTTC.

This clonotype has more than one count but fewer than ten. The V and J genes are TRBV7-6 and TRBJ2-3; tentatively, D is TRBD1 (5 bases). Trimming shortened V by 8 bases and J by 7 bases, and 19 bases separated the two germline ends. Germline CDR1 and CDR2: SGHVS and FNYEAQ. The CDR3 loop spans 14 amino acids. The CDR3 DNA sequence: TGTGCCAGCCTCCACCGGGCAGGGTTAAATACGCAGTATTTT. It translates to CASLHRAGLNTQYF.

This CDR3 is CSAEEGPSSYNEQFF. The CDR3, as DNA: TGCAGTGCCGAAGAGGGGCCAAGCTCCTACAATGAGCAGTTCTTC. This chain uses TRBV20-1 with TRBJ2-1; either TRBD1 or TRBD2 may supply D (5 bases each). The CDR3 contains 15 residues. Germline V CDR1 and CDR2: DFQATT, SNEGSKA (reference sequence). With 6 bases removed from V and 0 bases from J, the gap between germline ends came to 15 bases.

This clonotype has a single count. This chain links TRBV4-1 with TRBJ2-7, with D perhaps matching TRBD1 or TRBD2 (5 bases each). Germline V gene data show CDR1 as MGHRA and CDR2 as YSYEKL. V was cut by 1 base and J by 2 bases, with 9 bases left in between. This CDR3 has 14 residues. CDR3 sequence: CASSQATAAYEQYF. The CDR3, as DNA: TGCGCCAGCAGCCAAGCGACAGCGGCCTACGAGCAGTACTTC.

At least ten counts were recorded for this clonotype. This chain uses TRBV7-9 with TRBJ2-7; D is ambiguous. Between the trimmed V and J ends, which lost 3 bases and 0 bases, there was a span of 9 bases. The CDR3 is 14 residues long. Germline V gene data show CDR1 as SEHNR and CDR2 as FQNEAQ (reference sequence). CDR3 in amino acids: CASSFSTSSYEQYF. In nucleotides, the CDR3 is TGTGCCAGCAGCTTCTCGACAAGCTCCTACGAGCAGTACTTC.

This clonotype was observed a few times. The chain joins TRBV29-1 to TRBJ2-2; no firm D call. Germline CDR1 and CDR2: SQVTM and ANQGSEA. The CDR3 runs to 13 residues. V was shortened by 7 bases and J by 0 bases, with 9 bases between the two germline ends. Written as DNA, the CDR3 is TGCAGCGGCATATACTCGAACACCGGGGAGCTGTTTTTT. This sequence encodes CSGIYSNTGELFF.

This clonotype was observed a few times. V gene TRBV19 combines with J gene TRBJ2-5, with TRBD2 matching 8 bases. CDR3 length: 12 amino acids. After removal of 9 bases from V and 5 bases from J, the junction contained 5 bases not matched to a gene. Germline V lookup: CDR1 LNHDA, CDR2 SQIVND (reference sequence). The CDR3: CASKSGGETQYF. CDR3 nucleotides: TGTGCCAGCAAATCGGGGGGGGAGACCCAGTACTTC.

This clonotype has only a few counts. The rearrangement joins TRBV27 to TRBJ2-7; 11 nucleotides match TRBD2. Looked up from germline, CDR1 is MNHEY and CDR2 is SMNVEV (reference sequence). The CDR3 runs 17 residues. Unmatched junction bases numbered 12, after V lost 5 bases and J lost 3 bases. CDR3 nucleotide sequence: TGTGCCAGCAGTCCTGTACCGACTAGCGGGGCCTTCTACGAGCAGTACTTC. It specifies CASSPVPTSGAFYEQYF.

Relative to its sample, this clonotype is medium-sized. The chain combines TRBV2 with TRBJ2-3, with D tentatively TRBD1 or TRBD2 (5 bases each). CDR1 SNHLY and CDR2 FYNNEI come from the germline V gene. This CDR3 contains 15 residues. V gave up 6 bases and J gave up 0 bases, with 13 bases separating them. CDR3 in DNA: TGTGCCAGCAGCGCCGGGACGGCTAGCACAGATACGCAGTATTTT. Residues: CASSAGTASTDTQYF.

The chain couples TRBV11-2 to TRBJ2-1; TRBD2 matches 8 bases. Germline V gene data show CDR1 as SGHAT and CDR2 as FQNNGV. CDR3 length equals 15 residues. Losses at the gene ends were 0 bases for V and 7 bases for J; bases not matched to a gene: 5. CDR3 nucleotides: TGTGCCAGCAGCTTAGAGGCTAGCGGGTCTAATGAGCAGTTCTTC. Amino acids: CASSLEASGSNEQFF.

This clonotype occurred many times. V is TRBV12-3 or TRBV12-4 and J is TRBJ2-1, with D perhaps TRBD1 (5 bases). The CDR3 has 13 residues. V lost 6 bases and J lost 12, with 18 bases in between. DNA for the CDR3: TGTGCCAGCAGCCCTGACATGGGGCGGTCGCAGTTCTTC. It translates to CASSPDMGRSQFF.

The chain employs TRBV4-1 and TRBJ2-1; maybe TRBD2 (6 bases). The ends were cut back, 0 bases at V and 15 bases at J, with 15 bases in the middle. The CDR3 is 13 residues long. Germline assignment: CDR1 MGHRA and CDR2 YSYEKL. Here the CDR3 reads CASSQDPGDWGFF. The CDR3 DNA is TGCGCCAGCAGCCAAGATCCCGGGGACTGGGGGTTCTTC.

The chain joins TRBV6-5 to TRBJ2-1, with TRBD1 matching over 7 bases. CDR3 length: 15 amino acids. V was pared by 5 bases and J by 6 bases, with 10 bases of the junction left unmatched. Germline CDR1 is MNHEY and CDR2 is SVGAGI. CDR3 sequence (DNA): TGTGCCAGCAGTGGAGCCAGGGGGACCCTCAATGAGCAGTTCTTC. This sequence encodes CASSGARGTLNEQFF.

This clonotype was detected a few times. The V gene is TRBV7-9, the J gene TRBJ2-1; 13 positions agree with TRBD2. Per germline, CDR1 SEHNR and CDR2 FQNEAQ (reference sequence). V dropped 6 bases and J dropped 4; count of bases not matched to a gene: 6. The length of the CDR3 is 16 residues. The CDR3 sequence is CASSPTSGRGYNEQFF. CDR3 in DNA: TGTGCCAGCAGTCCAACTAGCGGGAGGGGTTACAATGAGCAGTTCTTC.

This clonotype was seen a few times. The chain has TRBV20-1 and TRBJ2-3; perhaps D is TRBD1 or TRBD2 (7 bases each). The CDR3 covers 15 residues. CDR1 DFQATT and CDR2 SNEGSKA come from the germline V gene (reference sequence). With 3 bases removed from V and 5 bases from J, the gap between germline ends came to 18 bases. The CDR3 spells CSASIWEGAEDTQYF. The CDR3, as DNA: TGCAGTGCTAGCATCTGGGAGGGGGCGGAAGATACGCAGTATTTT.

CDR3 residues: CASSFSRESISTDTQYF. In DNA form, the CDR3 reads TGTGCCAGCAGTTTCTCACGGGAGTCCATAAGCACAGATACGCAGTATTTT. This chain uses TRBV12-3 or TRBV12-4 with TRBJ2-3; a possible D gene is TRBD2 (6 bases). V was shortened by 3 bases and J by 0 bases, with 16 bases between the two germline ends. The CDR3 runs 17 residues.

Written as DNA, the CDR3 is TGTGCCAGTAGTATTCTGGGGGTCACAGATACGCAGTATTTT. It yields the protein CASSILGVTDTQYF. The chain links TRBV19 to TRBJ2-3; D is tentatively TRBD1 or TRBD2 (5 bases each). Trimming took off 3 bases at V and 2 bases at J, with 9 bases between the two ends. Germline CDR1 and CDR2: LNHDA and SQIVND (reference sequence). CDR3 size: 14 residues.

The gene calls are TRBV10-3 and TRBJ1-1; D is unresolved. Trimming shortened V by 4 bases and J by 0 bases, and 6 bases separated the two germline ends. The CDR3 is 13 residues long. Germline V CDR1 and CDR2: ENHRY, SYGVKD. The CDR3 region is CAISGPLNTEAFF. The DNA for the CDR3 is TGTGCCATCAGTGGACCGTTGAACACTGAAGCTTTCTTT.

This chain connects TRBV2 to TRBJ2-1; the D is unclear. Trimming cost V 1 base and J 1 base, with 8 bases left between them. The CDR3 runs to 15 residues. CDR1 and CDR2 from the germline V gene are SNHLY and FYNNEI. The CDR3 DNA reads TGTGCCAGCAGTGAAGGGCATACATCCTACAATGAGCAGTTCTTC. Translated: CASSEGHTSYNEQFF.

This clonotype was counted a few times. The rearrangement links TRBV6-6 to TRBJ2-3; 12 nucleotides match TRBD2. The germline V gene encodes CDR1 MNHNY and CDR2 SVGAGI (reference sequence). There are 16 residues in the CDR3. V was clipped by 6 bases and J by 5 bases; unmatched bases: 9. The CDR3 nucleotides are TGTGCCAGCAGCCGTACTAGCGGGAGGCTTATAGATACGCAGTATTTT. Translated: CASSRTSGRLIDTQYF.